The TCR beta chain described here comes from a study of OX40 agonist ivuxolimab in advanced cancers. For the wider study: Ivuxolimab was a fully human IgG2 agonistic monoclonal antibody targeting the costimulatory receptor OX40 (CD134). Intravenous ivuxolimab was administered to patients every 2 weeks at six dose levels: 0.01, 0.1, 0.3, 1.5, 3 and 10 mg/kg. Of the roughly 52 dose-escalation patients, hepatocellular carcinoma was present in about 20, melanoma in around 15, renal cell carcinoma in 9 and head and neck cancer in 9. In the dose-escalation cohort, 82.7% of patients were male, and the mean age was approximately 55 years, with a range of 23 to 79. Patients were allowed to have had prior anti-PD-1, anti-PD-L1 or anti-CTLA-4 therapy, and roughly 40% of the dose-escalation patients had previously received checkpoint inhibitors. Partial responses occurred in three dose-escalation patients, of whom one had hepatocellular carcinoma and two had cutaneous melanoma. The purpose of peripheral TCRbeta sequencing was to test whether ivuxolimab changed TCR sequence diversity and led to clonal T-cell expansion. The paper covers the monotherapy dose-escalation part of the phase I ivuxolimab trial, which included N ≈ 54 patients.

General findings and caveats noted by the study authors: In partial responders in the 0.1-3.0 mg/kg groups, normalized peripheral clonal expansion was found to be among the lowest, especially among CD8+ T cells. Which antigens the clonally expanded peripheral T cells were specific for was not determined. Clonal expansion of both CD4+ and CD8+ blood T cells was observed from baseline to week 6 at doses 0.1 to 3.0 mg/kg. After ivuxolimab, more expanded clones were found on average in CD8+ T cells than in CD4+ T cells. Low levels of normalized T-cell clonal expansion were also seen in some patients who did not respond.

For this clone: The clone's antigen remains unknown. The record has no base qualities; no much larger clone is one base away.

Genomic DNA was isolated from the sorted cells so that the TCRbeta CDR3 region could be sequenced. The immunoSEQ Assay was used to sequence the TCRbeta CDR3 regions. The table comes from immuneACCESS by way of TCRdb, which keeps in-frame sequences with V and J called. Part of the clones is missing from these tables; in studies checked, under half for an unresolved V gene and the rest for unknown reasons. This sample has approximately 20,000 clones in its table, and around 80% of those were observed once. The ten largest make up just under 30% of the sample. Patients with a history of autoimmune disease or receiving systemic immunosuppression were excluded from the trial. Peripheral blood for TCR sequencing was collected from all dose cohorts at baseline, on cycle 4 day 1, and on cycle 7 day 1. The samples were drawn from a first-in-human, open-label, multicenter phase I dose-escalation trial of ivuxolimab. Adults with locally advanced or metastatic head and neck squamous cell, hepatocellular, melanoma or renal cell carcinoma were enrolled in the trial. CD4+ and CD8+ T cells were sorted separately from peripheral blood before TCR sequencing.

The cysteine opens and the phenylalanine closes a CDR3 of 14 amino acids. Only the CDR3 DNA is retained, 42 bases long and in frame from the first base. Trimming costs V 4 bases and J 3 bases, and their ends lie 13 bases apart. CDR1 and CDR2 are drawn from the germline V gene: SGHDT, YYEEEE. The source of this sequence is an adult with an advanced solid tumor such as melanoma, head and neck, liver or kidney cancer. The chain employs TRBV5-6 and TRBJ1-1, with the D segment identity uncertain. Material: CD4+ or CD8+ T cells sorted from blood, obtained in a trial of the OX40 agonist ivuxolimab. The DNA sequence is TGTGCCAGCAGCGTCGGACGTTCGGACACTGAAGCTTTCTTT. It is translated as CASSVGRSDTEAFF.